This T cell receptor (beta chain) was identified in a study of T cell changes during pregnancy in multiple sclerosis. The CDR3 loop spans 13 amino acids. V shed 4 bases and J shed 4 bases, with 9 bases lying between them. Germline loops: CDR1 SGHRS, CDR2 YFSETQ. Generated by immunoSEQ multiplex PCR, the TCRdb table keeps only in-frame clones and is missing some. The data hold 35,000 to 40,000 clones, with more than 85% observed a single time. The specimen comprised CD8+ T cells from peripheral blood mononuclear cells, sampled in the third trimester of pregnancy. The chain recombines TRBV5-1 with TRBJ2-1, with D possibly TRBD2 on 6 matching bases. This receptor was obtained from a female donor with multiple sclerosis, enrolled in a pregnancy study. The CDR3 coding sequence is TGCGCCAGCAGCCACGGGACTTACAATGAGCAGTTCTTC. Protein: CASSHGTYNEQFF.